These 16 T cell receptor beta chains share one sample of origin, sequenced in a study of early T cells in non-severe SARS-CoV-2 infection. TCRdb ran MiXCR on the 5' RACE reads and lists one entry per CDR3 protein. Here the sample spans more than 60,000 distinct CDR3 sequences, around an eighth being singletons. The sequencing used whole blood, collected at baseline. The receptors derive from an adult who was a healthcare worker with PCR-confirmed SARS-CoV-2 infection or an uninfected control (not recorded which).

This clonotype appeared a few times. J is TRBJ2-7 and V is TRBV5-1, with TRBD1 matching 10 bases. The CDR3 has 14 amino acids. Germline CDR1 reads SGHRS; CDR2 reads YFSETQ. V lost 7 bases to trimming and J lost 4 bases; unmatched junction nucleotides: 8. The CDR3 is CASQAGTGVYEQYF. The CDR3 DNA reads TGCGCCAGCCAAGCCGGGACAGGGGTGTACGAGCAGTACTTC.

This clonotype was seen at least ten times. The rearrangement joins TRBV20-1 to TRBJ1-1; a weak D match, TRBD1 (5 bases). Germline values: CDR1 DFQATT, CDR2 SNEGSKA (reference sequence). Between the trimmed V and J ends, which lost 7 bases and 0 bases, there was a span of 15 bases. The CDR3 sequence is 14 residues long. This CDR3 reads CSGPGPSLNTEAFF. CDR3 nucleotide sequence: TGCAGTGGGCCGGGGCCGTCCCTGAACACTGAAGCTTTCTTT.

This clonotype came up many times. J is TRBJ2-7 and V is TRBV6-6, with 8 positions matching TRBD1. Germline V CDR1 and CDR2: MNHNY, SVGAGI (reference sequence). The CDR3 is 16 amino acids. Unmatched junction bases numbered 10, after V lost 1 base and J lost 5 bases. The CDR3 coding sequence is TGTGCCAGCAGTTACTTAGGACAGGGTAACTTTGACGAGCAGTACTTC. Translated, it gives CASSYLGQGNFDEQYF.

V gene TRBV11-2 combines with J gene TRBJ2-4; 8 bases line up with TRBD2. J was trimmed by 1 base and V by 5 bases; bases with no gene match: 10. The CDR3 runs 17 residues. Germline V gene lookup returns CDR1 SGHAT and CDR2 FQNNGV. The CDR3 here is CASSHGGGQMAKNIQYF. Here the CDR3 DNA reads TGTGCCAGCAGCCACGGGGGGGGCCAAATGGCCAAAAACATTCAGTACTTC.

This clonotype has a handful of counts. The gene calls are TRBV20-1 and TRBJ2-1, with TRBD1 identical over 9 bases. The CDR3 has 15 residues. Germline trimming cut 1 base from V and 6 bases from J; bases unmatched to any gene: 7. Germline V gene data show CDR1 as DFQATT and CDR2 as SNEGSKA (reference sequence). Here the CDR3 reads CSARALQGARNEQFF. The CDR3 nucleotides read TGCAGTGCTAGAGCTCTACAGGGGGCTCGCAATGAGCAGTTCTTC.

This chain links TRBV5-1 with TRBJ1-2, with D possibly being TRBD1 (5 bases). Germline assignment: CDR1 SGHRS and CDR2 YFSETQ. The CDR3 runs 16 residues. V was cut by 4 bases and J by 8 bases, with 24 bases left in between. Here the CDR3 DNA reads TGCGCCAGCAGCAACGAACCGACAGCGGCCCTGTCGGGCTACACCTTC. Translating gives CASSNEPTAALSGYTF.

The rearrangement uses TRBV28 and TRBJ2-6, with D unclear. CDR3 length: 15 amino acids. Germline-derived CDR1 and CDR2 are MDHEN and SYDVKM. The V gene lost 5 bases and the J gene lost 2 bases, with 10 bases spanning the gap. The CDR3 reads CASSEGSTGANVLTF. CDR3 in DNA: TGTGCCAGCAGTGAAGGGTCTACTGGGGCCAACGTCCTGACTTTC.

This clonotype was seen a handful of times. The rearrangement links TRBV18 to TRBJ1-1, with D unresolved. V was trimmed by 2 bases and J by 1 base, leaving 8 bases between them. Germline values: CDR1 KGHSH, CDR2 LQKENI. The CDR3 is 14 amino acids. The CDR3 here is CASSPSARNTEAFF. In DNA form, the CDR3 reads TGTGCCAGCTCACCAAGCGCCAGGAACACTGAAGCTTTCTTT.

Many counts were recorded for this clonotype. This chain joins TRBV2 and TRBJ1-6; 9 nucleotides agree with TRBD1. The CDR3 has 14 residues. The trim removed 5 bases at V and 10 bases at J, leaving 6 bases unmatched. Germline V gene lookup returns CDR1 SNHLY and CDR2 FYNNEI. In DNA, the CDR3 is TGTGCCAGCAGTCCGGGACAGGGCCGATCACCCCTCCACTTT. It yields the protein CASSPGQGRSPLHF.

This clonotype was detected many times. V usage is TRBV20-1 and J usage is TRBJ2-2; TRBD2 matches at 7 bases. Germline-derived CDR1 and CDR2 are DFQATT and SNEGSKA (reference sequence). The CDR3 sequence is 13 residues long. The junction had 2 bases not matched to a gene; V was cut back by 3 bases and J by 4 bases. The CDR3 region has the DNA TGCAGTGCTAGGGGCGGGAGCACCGGGGAGCTGTTTTTT. The encoded protein is CSARGGSTGELFF.

This clonotype was observed a few times. J is TRBJ1-1 and V is TRBV7-9, with D uncertain. The CDR3 loop spans 13 amino acids. CDR1 and CDR2 (germline): SEHNR, FQNEAQ (reference sequence). With 7 bases removed from V and 3 bases from J, the gap between germline ends came to 12 bases. CDR3 amino acids: CASTYDGYTEAFF. Here the CDR3 DNA reads TGTGCCAGCACCTACGACGGATACACTGAAGCTTTCTTT.

The V and J genes are TRBV4-2 and TRBJ2-5, with TRBD2 as a possible D gene (6 bases). The CDR3 covers 16 residues. Trimming left V 1 base short and J 5 bases short, with 17 bases between. Per the germline V gene, CDR1 is LGHNA and CDR2 is YNFKEQ. Here the CDR3 reads CASSQGMKEGTETQYF. The CDR3 nucleotides read TGTGCCAGCAGCCAAGGGATGAAGGAGGGTACGGAGACCCAGTACTTC.

V gene TRBV7-8 combines with J gene TRBJ2-1; tentatively, D is TRBD2 (6 bases). V shed 4 bases and J shed 10 bases, with 17 bases lying between them. The CDR3 length is 14 residues. Germline V gene sequence: CDR1 SGHVS, CDR2 FQNEAQ. The CDR3 DNA reads TGTGCCAGCAGCTCGAGTAGCGGCTCGAGCGAGCAGTTCTTC. Protein sequence: CASSSSSGSSEQFF.

This clonotype was recorded a few times. The chain employs TRBV7-9 and TRBJ2-7; 8 nucleotides align to TRBD2. J lost 6 bases, V lost 7 bases, and 8 bases had no gene match. Germline V gene sequence: CDR1 SEHNR, CDR2 FQNEAQ (reference sequence). This CDR3 comprises 13 residues. CDR3 nucleotide sequence: TGTGCCAGCAACCCCGGGGGGGGGTTCGAGCAGTACTTC. This sequence encodes CASNPGGGFEQYF. Full variable domain (remainder filled in from reference TRBV7-9 and TRBJ2-7): DTGVSQNPRHKITKRGQNVTFRCDPISEHNRLYWYRQTLGQGPEFLTYFQNEAQLEKSRLLSDRFSAERPKGSFSTLEIQRTEQGDSAMYLCASNPGGGFEQYFGPGTRLTVT.

Many counts were recorded for this clonotype. This chain joins TRBV28 and TRBJ2-3; 10 bases agree with TRBD1. The CDR3 runs 15 residues. The germline gives CDR1 MDHEN, CDR2 SYDVKM. The J segment lost 3 bases and the V segment lost 2 bases, leaving 2 bases of the junction unmatched. This CDR3 reads CASSLGQGGTDTQYF. CDR3 nucleotide sequence: TGTGCCAGCAGTTTAGGACAGGGGGGGACAGATACGCAGTATTTT. Using reference TRBV28 and TRBJ2-3 for the parts outside the CDR3, the full variable domain is DVKVTQSSRYLVKRTGEKVFLECVQDMDHENMFWYRQDPGLGLRLIYFSYDVKMKEKGDIPEGYSVSREKKERFSLILESASTNQTSMYLCASSLGQGGTDTQYFGPGTRLTVL.

This clonotype has just a few counts. The rearrangement links TRBV5-6 to TRBJ2-4, with 7 bases that match TRBD1. Germline CDR1 is SGHDT and CDR2 is YYEEEE. J lost 4 bases, V lost 0 bases, and 1 base had no gene match. The CDR3 has 14 amino acids. The CDR3 bases are TGTGCCAGCAGCTTGGGACAGGGAAAAAACATTCAGTACTTC. Its protein product is CASSLGQGKNIQYF. The full variable domain, completed using reference TRBV5-6 and TRBJ2-4, is DAGVTQSPTHLIKTRGQQVTLRCSPKSGHDTVSWYQQALGQGPQFIFQYYEEEERQRGNFPDRFSGHQFPNYSSELNVNALLLGDSALYLCASSLGQGKNIQYFGAGTRLSVL.